This T cell receptor beta chain was identified during a study of T cell repertoires in cytomegalovirus infection. At the level of the study: In public TCR beta signatures, there were indications of both CMV infection and matching HLA type. Study results and caveats: The cumulative frequency of public TCR beta families identified carriers of CMV plus the relevant HLA. The response measured ex vivo was dominated by TCR beta clonotypes (HLA-C-restricted and CMV-specific).

MiXCR, run by TCRdb on the reads, gives a single entry per CDR3 protein. The profile shows hundreds of thousands of distinct CDR3 sequences, 20% to 25% of them singletons. This clonotype was counted at least ten times. Antigen unknown. Germline V lookup: CDR1 MDHEN, CDR2 SYDVKM. The J segment lost 8 bases and the V segment lost 6 bases, leaving 7 bases of the junction unmatched. The CDR3 totals 13 residues. The origin of this receptor is a human donor in good health (CMV status not recorded). Some clones in this sample may be carry-over from other donors' samples. The chain uses TRBV28 and TRBJ2-1; TRBD2 matches at 7 bases. Sample: CD8+ T cells from PBMCs. CDR3 sequence reads: CASSPTSPHEQFF. DNA for the CDR3: TGTGCCAGCAGCCCGACTAGCCCCCATGAGCAGTTCTTC.